This is a list of T cell receptor beta chains from one sample in a study of T cell responses to AZD1222 COVID-19 vaccine. Some clones are missing from TCRdb's copy, which holds only in-frame ones; the method was immunoSEQ multiplex PCR. The sample holds roughly 100,000 clones, about 90% seen once. This specimen was peripheral blood, taken 28 days after the second AZD1222 dose. The receptor source for this set is an adult who received the AZD1222 COVID-19 vaccine. The CDR3 runs from the conserved cysteine through the conserved F or W. The D gene is left open where the match is weak. Some rows have no size entry. The others give once, few or many, or a class for an expanded clone.

v_gene	d_gene	j_gene	abundance	CDR3nt	CDR3aa
TRBV7-3	TRBD2	TRBJ2-3	.	TGTGCCAGCAGCCCTAGCGGAACCAGCACAGATACGCAGTATTTT	CASSPSGTSTDTQYF
TRBV20-1	.	TRBJ1-1	.	TGCAATCCGATCCGAAACACTGAAGCTTTCTTT	CNPIRNTEAFF
TRBV9	.	TRBJ2-2	.	TGTGCCAGCAGCGTAGACGGGTCTAACACCGGGGAGCTGTTTTTT	CASSVDGSNTGELFF
TRBV5-1	.	TRBJ1-3	.	TGCGCCAGCAGCTTGGGGGGGACTGGAAACACCATATATTTT	CASSLGGTGNTIYF
TRBV10-3	.	TRBJ2-1	.	TGTGCCATCGGCCGCGCGGTGCCCGCTAATGAGCAGTTCTTC	CAIGRAVPANEQFF
TRBV28	.	TRBJ1-2	.	TGTGCCAGCAGTTTAGGTGGGGGCTACACCTTC	CASSLGGGYTF
TRBV25-1	.	TRBJ2-3	.	TGTGCCAGCAGTCAGAACACAGATACGCAGTATTTT	CASSQNTDTQYF
TRBV7-8	.	TRBJ2-5	.	TGTGCCAGCAGCCTATCCGACACCCTAAGCCAAGAGACCCAGTACTTC	CASSLSDTLSQETQYF
TRBV2	TRBD2	TRBJ2-3	.	TGTGCCAGCCGGCTAGCGGGGACCCGGGCTAGCACAGATACGCAGTATTTT	CASRLAGTRASTDTQYF
TRBV18	.	TRBJ2-4	.	TGTGCCAGCTCGCCATCCGCCGCCAAAAACATTCAGTACTTC	CASSPSAAKNIQYF
TRBV6-5	TRBD1	TRBJ2-3	.	TGTGCCAGCAGTTACCTCGGGACAGGGAAGAATACGCAGTATTTT	CASSYLGTGKNTQYF
TRBV6-4	.	TRBJ1-2	once	TGTGCCAGCAGTGCGGATCTGGGGGGCTACACCTTC	CASSADLGGYTF
TRBV19	.	TRBJ2-1	.	TGTGCCAGTAGTACTCCGGTTCTTTACAATGAGCAGTTCTTC	CASSTPVLYNEQFF